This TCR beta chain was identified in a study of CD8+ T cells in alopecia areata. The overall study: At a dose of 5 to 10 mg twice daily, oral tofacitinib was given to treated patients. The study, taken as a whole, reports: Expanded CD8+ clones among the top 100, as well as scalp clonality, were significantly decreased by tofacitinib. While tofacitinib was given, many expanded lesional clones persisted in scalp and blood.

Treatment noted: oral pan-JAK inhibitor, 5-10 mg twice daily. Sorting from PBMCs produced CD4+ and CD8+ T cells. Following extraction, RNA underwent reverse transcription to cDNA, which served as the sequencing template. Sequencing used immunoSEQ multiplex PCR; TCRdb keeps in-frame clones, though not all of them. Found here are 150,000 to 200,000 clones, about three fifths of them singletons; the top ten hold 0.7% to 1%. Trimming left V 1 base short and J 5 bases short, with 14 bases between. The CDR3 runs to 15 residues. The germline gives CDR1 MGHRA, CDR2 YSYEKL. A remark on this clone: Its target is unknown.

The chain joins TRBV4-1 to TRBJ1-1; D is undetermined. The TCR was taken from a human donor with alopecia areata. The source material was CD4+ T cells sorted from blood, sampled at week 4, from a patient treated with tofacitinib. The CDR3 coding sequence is TGCGCCAGCAGCCAAGTACACGCGGCGGATACTGAAGCTTTCTTT. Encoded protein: CASSQVHAADTEAFF.